This T cell receptor beta chain is from a study of blood T cell repertoires in COVID-19. Grouping used clinical history reported by participants in a survey and questionnaire. Clones were sequenced by immunoSEQ multiplex PCR, and TCRdb holds only the in-frame ones, with some missing. This repertoire shows about 310,000 clones, 75% to 90% found once; its top ten account for 8% to 10%. There are 16 residues in the CDR3. Germline CDR1 reads SGHTA; CDR2 reads FQGNSA. Between the trimmed V and J ends, which lost 1 base and 0 bases, there was a span of 10 bases. The receptor's source is a woman aged 40 to 49 who had recovered from COVID-19. The V and J genes are TRBV7-2 and TRBJ1-3, with D hard to call. Sequencing was carried out using PBMCs or T cells enriched from blood (not recorded which). The CDR3 spells CASSLDARGSGNTIYF. For the CDR3, the DNA is TGTGCCAGCAGCTTAGACGCGCGGGGCTCTGGAAACACCATATATTTT.